A selection of T cell receptor beta chains follows, all from one sample in a study of blood T cell repertoires in COVID-19. The table came from immunoSEQ multiplex PCR; TCRdb's copy has only in-frame clones and leaves some out. The sample gives 410,000 or so clones, 75% to 90% of which show up once; under 2% is in the top ten. The material sequenced was peripheral blood. These receptors were taken from a woman aged 40 to 50 with COVID-19, enrolled during active disease. Both conserved end residues are part of each CDR3. D genes are given only for firm matches. Clone size is given for some rows only: seen once, a few or many times, or a class if the clone is expanded.

d_call	clone_size	v_call	j_call	cdr3_nt	cdr3_aa
NA	NA	TRBV7-9	TRBJ1-4	TGTGCCAGCAGCCCCATGAGAAGCGTGGAAAAACTGTTTTTT	CASSPMRSVEKLFF
TRBD1	once	TRBV5-1	TRBJ2-1	TGCGCCAGCAGCTTACGGGACAGGGGCGCTGAGCAGTTCTTC	CASSLRDRGAEQFF
NA	NA	TRBV2	TRBJ1-6	TGTGCCAGCAGAGTGAGCTCCTATAATTCACCCCTCCACTTT	CASRVSSYNSPLHF
NA	NA	TRBV7-2	TRBJ1-2	TGTGCCAGCAGCGTCTCACTCCGGCAGGGTGACTATGGCTACACCTTC	CASSVSLRQGDYGYTF
TRBD1	NA	TRBV5-8	TRBJ1-5	TGTGCCAGCAGCAGGGGGACAGGTTTTAATAGCAATCAGCCCCAGCATTTT	CASSRGTGFNSNQPQHF
NA	NA	TRBV7-9	TRBJ1-2	TGTGCCAGCAGCTTCGGGGATTTGGGGGGCTACACCTTC	CASSFGDLGGYTF
NA	NA	TRBV6-2/TRBV6-3	TRBJ1-3	TGTGCCAGCAGTGGGGCCAAGTATTCCTCTGGAAACACCATATATTTT	CASSGAKYSSGNTIYF
NA	NA	TRBV6-1	TRBJ1-1	TGTGCCAGCAGTGAAAAAATCTTACAGCTCACTGAAGCTTTCTTT	CASSEKILQLTEAFF
NA	NA	TRBV6-5	TRBJ1-2	TGTGCCAGCAGTTACAATTCGGGACTTAACTATGGCTACACCTTC	CASSYNSGLNYGYTF
TRBD2	NA	TRBV6-2/TRBV6-3	TRBJ2-1	TGTGCCAGCAGTGCCCCGGGACTAGCGGGCAACTACAATGAGCAGTTCTTC	CASSAPGLAGNYNEQFF
TRBD2	many	TRBV30	TRBJ2-7	TGTGCCTGGAGGACTAGCGGGAAATACGAGCAGTACTTC	CAWRTSGKYEQYF
TRBD1	NA	TRBV27	TRBJ2-7	TGTGCCGTCAGGGACAGCCATCCCTACGAGCAGTACTTC	CAVRDSHPYEQYF
TRBD1	NA	TRBV9	TRBJ2-3	TGTGCCAGCAGCCCGAGGGGACAGGGTAGCACAGATACGCAGTATTTT	CASSPRGQGSTDTQYF
NA	NA	TRBV7-8	TRBJ1-5	TGTGCCAGCAGCTTAATACGGAATCAGCCCCAGCATTTT	CASSLIRNQPQHF
TRBD1	NA	TRBV5-1	TRBJ1-5	TGCGCCAGCAGCGAATCAGGGGGACAGCCCCAGCATTTT	CASSESGGQPQHF
TRBD2	few	TRBV6-1	TRBJ2-7	TGTGCCAGCAGTGAAGATTTATCATTGGCGGGGGGCTACGAGCAGTACTTC	CASSEDLSLAGGYEQYF
NA	NA	TRBV1	TRBJ2-1	TGCACCAGCAGCCAAGATCTATCTGGGCTAGCGGCGGTCTCCGAGCAGTTCTTC	CTSSQDLSGLAAVSEQFF
TRBD2	few	TRBV7-3	TRBJ2-3	TGTGCCAGCAGCCGGAGCGGGGGCAGCACAGATACGCAGTATTTT	CASSRSGGSTDTQYF
NA	once	TRBV6-6	TRBJ1-3	TGTGCCAGCAGACAGGCTGGAAACACCATATATTTT	CASRQAGNTIYF
NA	NA	TRBV9	TRBJ2-1	TGTGCCAGCAGCGTAGGTGAAGGGGTGAATGAGCAGTTCTTC	CASSVGEGVNEQFF
TRBD1	NA	TRBV19	TRBJ1-5	TGTGCCAGTAGTACAGGACAGGCGGGAAATCAGCCCCAGCATTTT	CASSTGQAGNQPQHF
TRBD1	NA	TRBV5-1	TRBJ2-7	TGCGCCAGCAGCTTACTATACAGGGGGTACGAGCAGTACTTC	CASSLLYRGYEQYF
TRBD1	NA	TRBV25-1	TRBJ2-6	TGTGCCAGCAGCGTAGGGGGACAGGCTGGGGCCAACGTCCTGACTTTC	CASSVGGQAGANVLTF
TRBD2	NA	TRBV6-4	TRBJ2-5	TGTGCCAGCAGTGCCTCGGGGACTAGGGGAGAGACCCAGTACTTC	CASSASGTRGETQYF
TRBD1	NA	TRBV28	TRBJ1-3	TGTGCCAGCGGAGACAGGGGGTCTGGAAACACCATATATTTT	CASGDRGSGNTIYF
TRBD1	once	TRBV9	TRBJ1-4	TGTGCCAGCAGCGTAGGGACGGGGACAGGGCTTCTGAATGAAAAACTGTTTTTT	CASSVGTGTGLLNEKLFF
NA	NA	TRBV2	TRBJ1-1	TGTGCCAGCAGTGAACGGGGGGCTCGATTGAACACTGAAGCTTTCTTT	CASSERGARLNTEAFF
NA	NA	TRBV6-5	TRBJ2-7	TGTGCCAGCAGTTACTATCGGGGAACACGGGAGCAGTACTTC	CASSYYRGTREQYF
TRBD2	NA	TRBV9	TRBJ2-5	TGTGCCAGCAGCCGGGGGGGAAGGGAGACCCAGTACTTC	CASSRGGRETQYF
TRBD1	NA	TRBV3-1/TRBV3-2	TRBJ2-4	TGTGCCAGCAGCCAAGACCCGGGACAGGGAAACATTCAGTACTTC	CASSQDPGQGNIQYF
NA	NA	TRBV29-1	TRBJ1-2	TGCAGACCCCCAGGGCCCCCCCACTATGGCTACACCTTC	CRPPGPPHYGYTF
NA	NA	TRBV7-2	TRBJ1-2	TGTGCCAGCAGCGCACAGGGATTCTATGGCTACACCTTC	CASSAQGFYGYTF
NA	once	TRBV6-5	TRBJ1-2	TGTGCCAGCCGCGCTTCTATCGGCTATGGCTACACCTTC	CASRASIGYGYTF
TRBD1	NA	TRBV3-1/TRBV3-2	TRBJ1-6	TGTGCCAGCAGCCCTCGGACAGGGGGCGAGAGCTCCTATAATTCACCCCTCCACTTT	CASSPRTGGESSYNSPLHF
TRBD2	NA	TRBV19	TRBJ2-1	TGTGCCAGTAGTATTATCCTAGCGGGGGGGTACAATGAGCAGTTCTTC	CASSIILAGGYNEQFF
TRBD1	NA	TRBV30	TRBJ1-4	TGTGCCTGGACCGGCCACAGGGGATCTAATGAAAAACTGTTTTTT	CAWTGHRGSNEKLFF